Here is one TCR beta chain with its context. Measured with immunoSEQ multiplex PCR; TCRdb has only the in-frame clones, and not every one. The table has tens of thousands of clones, approximately 71% seen once. This record belongs to a study of cytotoxic CD8 clonotypes in ibrutinib-treated CLL. Sequences were derived from PBMCs, sampled after 12 months of ibrutinib treatment. This TCR derives from a human donor with chronic lymphocytic leukemia.

In DNA form, the CDR3 reads TGTGCCAGCAGCTCAAGACAGGGACTCCCCTACGAGCAGTACTTC. The encoded protein is CASSSRQGLPYEQYF. The genes are TRBV7-9 and TRBJ2-7; D may be TRBD1 (7 bases). This CDR3 comprises 15 residues. The germline V gene has CDR1 SEHNR and CDR2 FQNEAQ (reference sequence). V lost 4 bases to trimming and J lost 2 bases, with 15 bases between them.